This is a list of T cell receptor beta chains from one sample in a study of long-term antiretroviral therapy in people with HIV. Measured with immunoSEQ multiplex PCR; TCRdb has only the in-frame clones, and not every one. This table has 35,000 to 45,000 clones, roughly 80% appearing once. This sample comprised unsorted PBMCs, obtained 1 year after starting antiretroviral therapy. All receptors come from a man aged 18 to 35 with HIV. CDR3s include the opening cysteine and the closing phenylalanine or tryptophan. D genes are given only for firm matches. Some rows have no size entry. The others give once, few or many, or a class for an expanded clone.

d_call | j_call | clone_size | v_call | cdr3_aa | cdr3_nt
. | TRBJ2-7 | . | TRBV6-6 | CASSFTGEQYF | TGTGCCAGCAGTTTCACAGGCGAGCAGTACTTC
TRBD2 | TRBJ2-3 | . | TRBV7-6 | CASSLGSGGRVTDTQYF | TGTGCCAGCAGCTTAGGAAGCGGGGGCCGGGTCACAGATACGCAGTATTTT
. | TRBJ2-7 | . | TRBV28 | CAIQAGFVYEQYF | TGTGCCATCCAGGCAGGGTTCGTCTACGAGCAGTACTTC
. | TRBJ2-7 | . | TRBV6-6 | CASSYSRESSYEQYF | TGTGCCAGCAGTTACTCGAGAGAGAGCTCCTACGAGCAGTACTTC
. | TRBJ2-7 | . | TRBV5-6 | CASSLGGTPYEQYF | TGTGCCAGCAGCTTGGGGGGGACCCCCTACGAGCAGTACTTC
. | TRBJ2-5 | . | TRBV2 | CASSEGVKETQYF | TGTGCCAGCAGTGAGGGGGTAAAAGAGACCCAGTACTTC
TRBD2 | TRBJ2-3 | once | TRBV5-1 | CASSLRKLAGPTDTQYF | TGCGCCAGCAGCTTAAGGAAGCTAGCGGGACCTACAGATACGCAGTATTTT
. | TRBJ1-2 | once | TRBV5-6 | CASSSIAIGIARGYTF | TGTGCCAGCAGCAGCATCGCCATAGGAATAGCGCGAGGCTACACCTTC
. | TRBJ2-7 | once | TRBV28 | CASTPAREVSYEQYF | TGTGCCAGCACCCCCGCGAGGGAAGTCTCCTACGAGCAGTACTTC
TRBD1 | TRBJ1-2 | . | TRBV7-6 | CASSLGRQGDGYTF | TGTGCCAGCAGCTTAGGTAGACAGGGAGATGGCTACACCTTC
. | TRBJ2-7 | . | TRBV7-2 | CASSLGFSYEQYF | TGTGCCAGCAGCTTGGGGTTCTCCTACGAGCAGTACTTC
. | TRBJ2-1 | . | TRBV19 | CASSTVPLSYNEQFF | TGTGCCAGTAGTACCGTTCCCCTCTCCTACAATGAGCAGTTCTTC
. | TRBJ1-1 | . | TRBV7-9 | CASSLGGEAFF | TGTGCCAGCAGCTTAGGGGGTGAAGCTTTCTTT
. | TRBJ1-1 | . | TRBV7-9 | CASSLNGRTVMNTEAFF | TGTGCCAGCAGCTTAAATGGCAGAACGGTGATGAACACTGAAGCTTTCTTT
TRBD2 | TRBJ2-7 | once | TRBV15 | CATSRDELAVYF | TGTGCCACCAGCAGAGATGAACTAGCGGTATACTTC
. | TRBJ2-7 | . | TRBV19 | CASSTGGGRGDYEQYF | TGTGCCAGTAGTACAGGGGGGGGAAGGGGTGACTACGAGCAGTACTTC
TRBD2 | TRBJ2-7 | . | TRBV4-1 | CASSQAPSGGLYEQYF | TGCGCCAGCAGCCAAGCCCCTAGCGGGGGGCTTTACGAGCAGTACTTC
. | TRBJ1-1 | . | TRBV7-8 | CASSVDGNTEAFF | TGTGCCAGCAGCGTAGACGGGAACACTGAAGCTTTCTTT
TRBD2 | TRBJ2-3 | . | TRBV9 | CASSASGAHDTQYF | TGTGCCAGCAGCGCTAGCGGGGCCCACGATACGCAGTATTTT
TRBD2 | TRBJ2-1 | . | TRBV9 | CASSVLAGAYNEQFF | TGTGCCAGCAGCGTCTTAGCGGGGGCCTACAATGAGCAGTTCTTC
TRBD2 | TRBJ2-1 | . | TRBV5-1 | CASSPLSGGLYNEQFF | TGCGCCAGCAGCCCTCTGAGCGGGGGCCTATACAATGAGCAGTTCTTC
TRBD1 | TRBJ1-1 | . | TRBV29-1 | CSALITGAENTEAFF | TGCAGCGCCCTCATCACAGGGGCTGAGAACACTGAAGCTTTCTTT
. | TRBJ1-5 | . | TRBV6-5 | CASTSNPNQPQHF | TGTGCCAGCACTTCTAACCCCAATCAGCCCCAGCATTTT
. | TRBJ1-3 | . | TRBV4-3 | CASSQGVAPGAGNTIYF | TGCGCCAGCAGCCAAGGAGTGGCCCCGGGCGCTGGAAACACCATATATTTT
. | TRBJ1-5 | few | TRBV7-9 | CASSLADSNQPQHF | TGTGCCAGCAGCTTAGCAGATAGCAATCAGCCCCAGCATTTT
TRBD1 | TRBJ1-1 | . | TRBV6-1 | CASSVRDRGRNTEAFF | TGTGCCAGCAGTGTCCGGGACAGGGGTCGGAACACTGAAGCTTTCTTT
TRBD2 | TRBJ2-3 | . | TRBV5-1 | CASSSQGGDTQYF | TGCGCCAGCAGCTCTCAGGGAGGGGATACGCAGTATTTT